These 17 T cell receptor beta chains were sequenced from one sample in a study of T-cell reconstitution after alpha-beta-depleted transplantation in children. This sample's TCRbeta library carried unique molecular identifier barcodes. TCRdb processed the PCR reads anew with MiXCR; each CDR3 protein has one entry. The sample lists hundreds of thousands of distinct CDR3 sequences, approximately 20% occurring once. Sample: PBMCs from the stem cell graft donor, taken from the stem cell graft. The receptors were sampled from a human donor who donated a stem cell graft to a child with acute lymphoblastic leukemia.

This clonotype occurred a few times. The CDR3 bases are TGTGCCAGCAGCTTAGACCAGTCCTACGAGCAGTACTTC. Protein product: CASSLDQSYEQYF. The chain couples TRBV7-6 to TRBJ2-7, with D unresolved. Germline V gene data show CDR1 as SGHVS and CDR2 as FNYEAQ. CDR3 size: 13 residues. V dropped 1 base and J dropped 1 base, with 5 bases sitting between them.

This clonotype was seen just once. The gene calls are TRBV29-1 and TRBJ2-3, with 8 bases aligning to TRBD2. Germline CDR1 reads SQVTM; CDR2 reads ANQGSEA. The V and J ends lost 6 bases and 4 bases, in that order; junction bases with no gene match: 3. The CDR3 extends over 12 amino acids. The DNA of the CDR3 is TGCAGCGTGGGACTAGACTCAGATACGCAGTATTTT. Its protein is CSVGLDSDTQYF.

The rearrangement links TRBV29-1 to TRBJ2-6, with 7 bases matching TRBD1. CDR1 SQVTM and CDR2 ANQGSEA come from the germline V gene. Unmatched junction bases numbered 1, after V lost 4 bases and J lost 13 bases. This CDR3 region has 10 residues. The CDR3 here is CSVGDSVLTF. The CDR3 nucleotides read TGCAGCGTTGGGGACAGTGTCCTGACTTTC.

This clonotype was counted a few times. The rearrangement uses TRBV29-1 and TRBJ2-5, with 8 bases matching TRBD1. CDR3 length: 14 amino acids. Germline assignment: CDR1 SQVTM and CDR2 ANQGSEA. In DNA form, the CDR3 reads TGCAGAGCAACAGGGGGTTTGTGGCAAGAGACCCAGTACTTC. Amino acid sequence: CRATGGLWQETQYF.

This clonotype was seen only a few times. This rearrangement joins TRBV15 to TRBJ2-7; 12 bases match TRBD2. The CDR3 is made up of 15 amino acids. From germline, CDR1 is LNHNV and CDR2 YYDKDF (reference sequence). With 5 bases clipped from V and 6 bases from J, the junction kept 8 bases outside the gene matches. The DNA of the CDR3 is TGTGCCACCAGCCGTCGACTAGCGGGAGTTAGCGAGCAGTACTTC. Protein: CATSRRLAGVSEQYF.

The V gene is TRBV7-6, the J gene TRBJ1-4; TRBD1 agrees at 9 bases. Germline CDR1 is SGHVS and CDR2 is FNYEAQ. Trimming removed 1 base from V and 8 bases from J; junction bases left unmatched: 5. The CDR3 length is 15 residues. The CDR3 sequence is CASSLEGTGREKLFF. The CDR3 nucleotides are TGTGCCAGCAGCTTAGAGGGGACAGGGAGAGAAAAACTGTTTTTT.

The rearrangement uses TRBV5-1 and TRBJ2-1; D is unresolved. Deletions cut 7 bases from V and 7 bases from J, with 15 bases between. CDR1 and CDR2 from the germline V gene are SGHRS and YFSETQ. CDR3 length equals 13 residues. This chain's CDR3 is CASVRSHYNEQFF. DNA of the CDR3: TGCGCCAGCGTGAGGAGTCACTATAATGAGCAGTTCTTC.

The table lists this clonotype with a few counts. The genes are TRBV4-1 and TRBJ2-5; D perhaps matches TRBD1 (6 bases). The germline V and J ends were trimmed by 1 base and 3 bases, with 9 bases remaining between them. CDR1 is MGHRA, CDR2 YSYEKL, per germline. This CDR3 region has 14 residues. This CDR3 reads CASSQGRQEETQYF. In DNA, the CDR3 is TGCGCCAGCAGCCAAGGGAGACAGGAAGAGACCCAGTACTTC.

This clonotype was picked up a small number of times. This rearrangement joins TRBV3-1 to TRBJ1-1, with D unclear. The germline CDR1 and CDR2 sequences are LGHDT and YNNKEL (reference sequence). This CDR3 has 16 amino acids. V was trimmed by 2 bases and J by 0 bases, leaving 13 bases between them. CDR3 loop: CASSQNPLTMNTEAFF. In DNA form, the CDR3 reads TGTGCCAGCAGCCAAAATCCCCTGACGATGAACACTGAAGCTTTCTTT.

This chain joins TRBV5-1 and TRBJ2-4; possible D gene TRBD2, 5 bases. Trimming removed 5 bases from V and 5 bases from J, with 20 bases in between. Germline V gene sequence: CDR1 SGHRS, CDR2 YFSETQ. This CDR3 comprises 16 residues. The CDR3 sequence is CASRLGDYGPQNIQYF. Written as DNA, the CDR3 is TGCGCCAGCAGACTGGGAGATTATGGTCCCCAAAACATTCAGTACTTC.

This clonotype turned up a few times. For the CDR3, the DNA is TGTGCCAGCAGTTTGGGGGGGTCCTTTGAAGCTTTCTTT. Protein: CASSLGGSFEAFF. This chain joins TRBV12-3 or TRBV12-4 and TRBJ1-1; possible D gene TRBD1, 5 bases. The CDR3 totals 13 residues. V was trimmed by 3 bases and J by 7 bases, leaving 12 bases between them.

The sample holds many counts of this clonotype. The chain carries TRBV29-1 and TRBJ2-1; no firm D call. The CDR3 sequence is 11 residues long. Per germline, CDR1 SQVTM and CDR2 ANQGSEA. Trimming left V 7 bases short and J 5 bases short, with 9 bases between. The CDR3 is CSGGSNNEQFF. CDR3 in DNA: TGCAGCGGGGGATCGAACAATGAGCAGTTCTTC.

This chain uses TRBV20-1 with TRBJ1-5; TRBD1 is a possible D gene (5 bases). Germline CDR1 and CDR2: DFQATT and SNEGSKA (reference sequence). The CDR3 loop spans 17 amino acids. The V end lost 3 bases, the J end lost 4 bases, and 22 bases lay between the germline ends. CDR3 protein: CSASSGRTGTGNQPQHF. CDR3 nucleotide sequence: TGCAGTGCTAGTAGTGGGCGAACCGGGACGGGTAATCAGCCCCAGCATTTT.

This clonotype was picked up a small number of times. The genes are TRBV30 and TRBJ2-1; TRBD2 aligns across 10 bases. The V and J ends lost 1 base and 2 bases, in that order; junction bases with no gene match: 5. This CDR3 has 16 residues. Germline CDR1 reads GTSNPN; CDR2 reads SVGIG (reference sequence). CDR3 coding DNA: TGTGCCTGGAGTGAGGGAACTAGCGGGGCCTACAATGAGCAGTTCTTC. Translation: CAWSEGTSGAYNEQFF.

The CDR3 protein is CSASNEIFGQPQHF. The CDR3 bases are TGCAGTGCTAGTAACGAAATCTTTGGGCAGCCCCAGCATTTT. The chain uses TRBV20-1 and TRBJ1-5; unclear D gene. Germline CDR1 reads DFQATT; CDR2 reads SNEGSKA (reference sequence). This CDR3 is built from 14 residues. The V end was cut by 3 bases, the J end by 7 bases, with 16 bases between.

This clonotype was observed a handful of times. The chain is built from TRBV12-3 or TRBV12-4 and TRBJ2-1; possible D gene TRBD1, 7 bases. Trimming took 8 bases from V and 0 from J, leaving 23 bases between them. The CDR3 sequence is 18 residues long. CDR3 residues: CASLMGTVSGHSYNEQFF. As DNA, the CDR3 is TGTGCCAGCTTAATGGGGACAGTTAGCGGACACTCCTACAATGAGCAGTTCTTC.

This clonotype came up a few times. The V call is TRBV7-8, the J call TRBJ2-2; D ambiguous. V lost 1 base and J lost 4, with 13 bases in between. Looked up from germline, CDR1 is SGHVS and CDR2 is FQNEAQ. The CDR3 is 16 amino acids. CDR3: CASSLGAVQLTGELFF. As DNA, the CDR3 is TGTGCCAGCAGCTTAGGGGCAGTACAGCTCACCGGGGAGCTGTTTTTT.